This T cell receptor (beta chain) was captured in a study of CD8 T cells in Susac syndrome. RNA totalling roughly 0.45 to 1 ug underwent reverse transcription with random hexamers. With immunoSEQ multiplex PCR, TCR beta CDR3 was amplified across 54 Vbeta and 13 Jbeta. TCRdb redid the calling of the immunoSEQ multiplex PCR reads with MiXCR, one entry per CDR3 protein. The table has about 250,000 distinct CDR3 sequences, over 85% seen once. The germline V and J ends were trimmed by 0 bases and 6 bases, with 30 bases remaining between them. CDR3 length: 20 amino acids. CD8+ and CD4+ T cells circulating in blood were sequenced for TCR beta. The CD8+ and CD4+ T cells were negatively isolated, with the TEMRA cells enriched by FACS.

The sequencing input was CD4+ T cells from PBMCs. V and J are TRBV12-3 or TRBV12-4 and TRBJ2-7; a weak D match, TRBD2 (6 bases). The source is a human donor with multiple sclerosis. CDR3 sequence reads: CASSLATRLARAPSNGEQYV. The DNA of the CDR3 is TGTGCCAGCAGTTTAGCGACTAGGCTAGCGCGAGCCCCTAGCAACGGCGAGCAGTACGTC.